Listed below are T cell receptor beta chains from one sample, sequenced in a study of cytomegalovirus exposure and HLA in healthy donors. TCRdb's copy holds only in-frame clones and misses some; the assay was immunoSEQ multiplex PCR. This repertoire comprises tens of thousands of clones; its ten largest clones make up about 1.1%. The sample consisted of PBMCs. The receptor source for this set is a woman aged 25 to 39 in good health and CMV-seronegative. Both conserved end residues are part of each CDR3. The D gene is left open where the match is weak.

>TRBJ2-7|TRBV6-6|.
TGTGCCAGCAGCCTACGACGGGCGGGCATGGACGAGCAGTACTTC
CASSLRRAGMDEQYF
>TRBJ1-1|TRBV19|.
TGTGCCAGTAGTATCTACCCTTCGAACACTGAAGCTTTCTTT
CASSIYPSNTEAFF
>TRBJ2-7|TRBV25-1|.
TGTGCCAGCAGTGTCGCGACAGGTCGTGTGCACTTC
CASSVATGRVHF
>TRBJ2-1|TRBV29-1|TRBD1
TGCAGCGTTCGGGACAGCGGCTCCTACAATGGGCAGTTCTTC
CSVRDSGSYNGQFF
>TRBJ2-1|TRBV4-1|TRBD2
TGCGCCAGCAGCCAAGATTGGGGGGGGTCCTACAATGAGCAGTTCTTC
CASSQDWGGSYNEQFF
>TRBJ1-2|TRBV6-5|.
TGTGCCAGCAGTTTTCAGGGAGGCTTCGATGGCTACACCTTC
CASSFQGGFDGYTF
>TRBJ1-2|TRBV18|TRBD1
TGTGCCAGCTCACCAACCGGGACAGCTAACTATGGCTACACCTTC
CASSPTGTANYGYTF
>TRBJ1-1|TRBV6-5|.
TGTGCCAGCAGTTCCTCTTGGGCCTCGAACACTGAAGCTTTCTTT
CASSSSWASNTEAFF
>TRBJ2-2|TRBV4-1|TRBD1
TGCGCCAGCAGCCAAGACCGGACAGGGGCGTTCCGGGAGCTGTTTTTT
CASSQDRTGAFRELFF
>TRBJ1-1|TRBV2|.
TGTGCCAGCAGTGAACCAATAGGGGCTGTGAACACTGAAGCTTTCTTT
CASSEPIGAVNTEAFF
>TRBJ2-3|TRBV6-1|TRBD1
TGTGCCAGCAGCAGGGACAGCCTTACAGATACGCAGTATTTT
CASSRDSLTDTQYF
>TRBJ1-1|TRBV5-1|.
TGCGCCAGCAGCCTGTCGGGGGGGAGGGACACTGAAGCTTTCTTT
CASSLSGGRDTEAFF
>TRBJ2-2|TRBV5-1|.
TGCGCCAGCAGCCCCGGGAACAGGGCGGCCGGGGAGCTGTTTTTT
CASSPGNRAAGELFF
>TRBJ1-1|TRBV29-1|.
TGCAGCGCAGTCGGATCTGACATGAACACTGAAGCTTTCTTT
CSAVGSDMNTEAFF
>TRBJ1-1|TRBV5-4|TRBD1
TGTGCCAGCAGCAGTCAGGGGGCAGTAGGTACTGAAGCTTTCTTT
CASSSQGAVGTEAFF
>TRBJ1-4|TRBV6-6|.
TGTGCCAGCAGTTTCGACAGAGAATATGAAAAACTGTTTTTT
CASSFDREYEKLFF
>TRBJ2-1|TRBV28|.
TGTGCCAGCAGTTTGAACCGACCAGGGGCCGATGAGCAGTTCTTC
CASSLNRPGADEQFF
>TRBJ1-1|TRBV19|TRBD1
TGTGCCAGTAGTATTGATAGACAGGGAAGAACTGAAGCTTTCTTT
CASSIDRQGRTEAFF
>TRBJ1-1|TRBV27|.
TGTGCCAGCAGGAGCACAGGGAACACTGAAGCTTTCTTT
CASRSTGNTEAFF
>TRBJ1-4|TRBV7-9|TRBD1
TGTGCCAGCAGTCGGGACAGCACCAATGAAAAACTGTTTTTT
CASSRDSTNEKLFF
>TRBJ1-2|TRBV25-1|TRBD1
TGTGCCAGCAGTGAACACAGGGGCAAGGGCTACACCTTC
CASSEHRGKGYTF
>TRBJ2-2|TRBV6-1|.
TGTGCCAGCAGTCAGAGGGCCTCGGGCACCGGGGAGCTGTTTTTT
CASSQRASGTGELFF
>TRBJ2-7|TRBV20-1|.
TGCAGTGCTCACAGGGATGGCGAGCAGTACTTC
CSAHRDGEQYF
>TRBJ1-5|TRBV28|TRBD1
TGTGCCAGCGGCCTGGACAGGGGACGTAACAATCAGCCCCAGCATTTT
CASGLDRGRNNQPQHF
>TRBJ1-2|TRBV6-5|.
TGTGCCAGCAGTTACTCGAAGGGGGTTAGCTATGGCTACACCTTC
CASSYSKGVSYGYTF
>TRBJ2-7|TRBV6-5|.
TGTGCCAGCAGTGCCCTGGCGGGGCTCGGAGAGCAGTACTTC
CASSALAGLGEQYF
>TRBJ2-7|TRBV29-1|.
TGCAGCGTTGAAGGGGAGCAGTACGAGCAGTACTTC
CSVEGEQYEQYF
>TRBJ1-1|TRBV7-9|.
TGTGCCAGCAGCTTAGAAGGGGGTAGGAACACTGAAGCTTTCTTT
CASSLEGGRNTEAFF